Below are 9 T cell receptor beta chains sequenced from a single sample in a study of PD-1 blockade in mismatch repair-deficient tumors. TCRdb's copy holds only in-frame clones and misses some; the assay was immunoSEQ multiplex PCR. The table shows tens of thousands of clones, with about 82% occurring only once. The sample was peripheral blood, taken 44 weeks after starting pembrolizumab. These receptors were collected from an adult with mismatch repair-deficient cancer.

This clone was observed once. The chain uses TRBV7-8 and TRBJ2-3; 11 positions match TRBD2. This CDR3 contains 15 residues. The junction had 3 bases not matched to a gene; V was cut back by 5 bases and J by 2 bases. In germline, CDR1 is SGHVS, CDR2 FQNEAQ. For the CDR3, the DNA is TGTGCCAGCAGCCGGACTAGCGGGTACACAGATACGCAGTATTTT. This translates into CASSRTSGYTDTQYF.

Comment on this clone: At one end, the junction sequence differs from germline, possibly due to a read error. This sequence joins TRBV7-2 and TRBJ2-1; D unresolved. The CDR3 totals 16 residues. CDR1 and CDR2 (germline): SGHTA, FQGNSA. CDR3 in DNA: TGCGCCAGCAGCCAAGCTTTAGAAAGGGCGTCCAATGAGCAGTTCTTC. As protein: CASSQALERASNEQFF.

This chain connects TRBV11-3 to TRBJ2-3; 10 nucleotides match TRBD2. This CDR3 is 14 amino acids long. Germline assignment: CDR1 SGHNT and CDR2 YENEEA. V was clipped by 5 bases and J by 4 bases; unmatched bases: 3. The chain's CDR3 is CASSLGLAADTQYF. For the CDR3, the DNA is TGTGCCAGCAGCCTCGGACTAGCGGCAGATACGCAGTATTTT.

The chain joins TRBV29-1 to TRBJ2-5, with D possibly TRBD2 on 6 matching bases. Per the germline V gene, CDR1 is SQVTM and CDR2 is ANQGSEA. The ends were cut back, 7 bases at V and 5 bases at J, with 14 bases in the middle. There are 12 residues in the CDR3. The CDR3 DNA follows: TGCAGCGCCACAGGAGGAGGGGAGACCCAGTACTTC. It codes for CSATGGGETQYF.

The V gene is TRBV10-2, the J gene TRBJ1-2; 9 bases fit TRBD1. Trimming took 6 bases from V and 7 from J; bases not matched to a gene: 9. The CDR3 totals 14 residues. Germline assignment: CDR1 WSHSY and CDR2 SAAADI. CDR3 DNA sequence: TGCGCCAGCAGGGACAGGGGATCGACGGCTGGCTACACCTTC. It is translated as CASRDRGSTAGYTF.

This clone appeared many times. The chain couples TRBV11-2 to TRBJ1-2; TRBD1 is a possible D gene (6 bases). Germline-derived CDR1 and CDR2 are SGHAT and FQNNGV. The CDR3 is made up of 15 amino acids. V lost 6 bases and J lost 3, with 17 bases in between. This CDR3 is CASSFGGGSHYGYTF. The CDR3 region has the DNA TGTGCCAGCAGTTTCGGAGGGGGGAGCCACTATGGCTACACCTTC.

J is TRBJ1-2 and V is TRBV4-1; D is ambiguous. The CDR3 consists of 12 residues. The V and J ends lost 1 base and 4 bases respectively, with 4 bases between them. The germline CDR1 and CDR2 sequences are MGHRA and YSYEKL. The CDR3 DNA is TGCGCCAGCAGCCAAGGGACCTATGGCTACACCTTC. This encodes CASSQGTYGYTF.

The rearrangement uses TRBV10-3 and TRBJ1-2; 8 bases are a match to TRBD1. With 8 bases clipped from V and 7 bases from J, the junction kept 9 bases outside the gene matches. This CDR3 contains 13 residues. From germline, CDR1 is ENHRY and CDR2 SYGVKD. CDR3 nucleotides: TGTGCCATCCTGACAGGGGCCCGGGTTGGCTACACCTTC. Amino acids: CAILTGARVGYTF.

V gene TRBV7-9 combines with J gene TRBJ2-1; the match to TRBD2 covers 8 bases. Germline loops: CDR1 SEHNR, CDR2 FQNEAQ (reference sequence). The CDR3 length is 16 residues. The J segment lost 3 bases and the V segment lost 4 bases, leaving 8 bases of the junction unmatched. CDR3 sequence: CASSSPGLANYNEQFF. The CDR3 DNA reads as TGTGCCAGCAGCTCACCCGGACTAGCCAACTACAATGAGCAGTTCTTC.